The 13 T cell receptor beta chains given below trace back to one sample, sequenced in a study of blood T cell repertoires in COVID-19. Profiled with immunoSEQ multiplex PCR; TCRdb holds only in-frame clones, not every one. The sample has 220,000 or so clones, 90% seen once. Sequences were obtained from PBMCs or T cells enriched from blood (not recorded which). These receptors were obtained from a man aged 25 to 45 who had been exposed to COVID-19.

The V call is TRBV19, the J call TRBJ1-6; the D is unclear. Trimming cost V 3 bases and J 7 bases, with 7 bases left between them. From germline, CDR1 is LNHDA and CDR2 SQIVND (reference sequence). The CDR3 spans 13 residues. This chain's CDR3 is CASSIDRNSPLHF. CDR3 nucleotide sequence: TGTGCCAGTAGTATCGATCGGAATTCACCCCTCCACTTT.

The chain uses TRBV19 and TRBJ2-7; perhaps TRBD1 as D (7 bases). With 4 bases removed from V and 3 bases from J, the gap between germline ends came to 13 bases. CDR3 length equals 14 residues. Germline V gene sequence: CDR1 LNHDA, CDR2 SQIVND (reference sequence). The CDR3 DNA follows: TGTGCCAGTAGTACCGCGGGACAGAACTACGAGCAGTACTTC. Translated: CASSTAGQNYEQYF. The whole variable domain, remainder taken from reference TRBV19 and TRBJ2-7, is DGGITQSPKYLFRKEGQNVTLSCEQNLNHDAMYWYRQDPGQGLRLIYYSQIVNDFQKGDIAEGYSVSREKKESFPLTVTSAQKNPTAFYLCASSTAGQNYEQYFGPGTRLTVT.

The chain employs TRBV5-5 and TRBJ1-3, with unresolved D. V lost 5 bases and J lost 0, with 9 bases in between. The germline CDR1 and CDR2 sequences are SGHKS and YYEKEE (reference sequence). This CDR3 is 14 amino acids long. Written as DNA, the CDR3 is TGTGCCAGCAGTCGCGAGGGCTCTGGAAACACCATATATTTT. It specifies CASSREGSGNTIYF.

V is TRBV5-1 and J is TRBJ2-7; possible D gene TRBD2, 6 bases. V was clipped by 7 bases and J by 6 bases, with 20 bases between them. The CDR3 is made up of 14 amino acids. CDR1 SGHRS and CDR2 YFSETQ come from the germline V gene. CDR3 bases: TGCGCCAGCGGCCGGGAGCAGGGAGGTCCCGAGCAGTACTTC. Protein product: CASGREQGGPEQYF.

Here the CDR3 reads CASSIVTISVTGELFF. For the CDR3, the DNA is TGTGCCAGTAGTATAGTGACTATATCGGTCACCGGGGAGCTGTTTTTT. The chain joins TRBV19 to TRBJ2-2; possible D gene TRBD2, 5 bases. CDR1 is LNHDA, CDR2 SQIVND, per germline (reference sequence). V shed 1 base and J shed 4 bases, with 13 bases lying between them. CDR3 length equals 16 residues.

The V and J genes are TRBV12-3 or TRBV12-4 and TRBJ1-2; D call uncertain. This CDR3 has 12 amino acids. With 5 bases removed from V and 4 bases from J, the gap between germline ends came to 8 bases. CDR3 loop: CASSPSSYGYTF. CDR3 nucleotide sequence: TGTGCCAGCAGTCCGTCGTCCTATGGCTACACCTTC.

The CDR3 DNA is TGTGCCAGCAGCTTTGTGGGGGGACCAACCGGGGAGCTGTTTTTT. Translated: CASSFVGGPTGELFF. The chain links TRBV5-5 to TRBJ2-2, with D maybe TRBD2 (6 bases). Trimming took off 2 bases at V and 5 bases at J, with 13 bases between the two ends. Germline assignment: CDR1 SGHKS and CDR2 YYEKEE (reference sequence). The CDR3 consists of 15 residues.

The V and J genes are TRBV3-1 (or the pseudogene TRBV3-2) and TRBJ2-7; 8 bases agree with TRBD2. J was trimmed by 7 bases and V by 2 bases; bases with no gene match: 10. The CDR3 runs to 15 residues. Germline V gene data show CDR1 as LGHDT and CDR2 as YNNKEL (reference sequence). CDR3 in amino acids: CASSQNGAGGKEQYF. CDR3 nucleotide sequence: TGTGCCAGCAGCCAAAACGGCGCGGGGGGAAAAGAGCAGTACTTC.

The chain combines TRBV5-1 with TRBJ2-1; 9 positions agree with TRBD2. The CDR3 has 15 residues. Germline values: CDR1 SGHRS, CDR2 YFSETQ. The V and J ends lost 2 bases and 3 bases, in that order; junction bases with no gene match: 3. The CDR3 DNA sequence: TGCGCCAGCAGCTTCCTAGCGGGGAACTACAATGAGCAGTTCTTC. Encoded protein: CASSFLAGNYNEQFF.

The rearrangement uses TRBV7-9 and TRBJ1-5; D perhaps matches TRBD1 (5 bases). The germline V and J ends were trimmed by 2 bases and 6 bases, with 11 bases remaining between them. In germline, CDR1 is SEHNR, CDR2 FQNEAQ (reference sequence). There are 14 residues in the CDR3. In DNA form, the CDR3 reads TGTGCCAGCAGCTTATCAGGGCAATTTCAGCCCCAGCATTTT. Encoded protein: CASSLSGQFQPQHF. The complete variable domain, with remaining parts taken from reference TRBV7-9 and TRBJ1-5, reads DTGVSQNPRHKITKRGQNVTFRCDPISEHNRLYWYRQTLGQGPEFLTYFQNEAQLEKSRLLSDRFSAERPKGSFSTLEIQRTEQGDSAMYLCASSLSGQFQPQHFGDGTRLSIL.

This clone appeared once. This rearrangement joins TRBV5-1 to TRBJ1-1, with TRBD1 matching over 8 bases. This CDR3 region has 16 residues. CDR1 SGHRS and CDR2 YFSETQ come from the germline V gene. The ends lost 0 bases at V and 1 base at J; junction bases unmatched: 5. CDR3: CASSLEPGGPNTEAFF. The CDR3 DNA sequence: TGCGCCAGCAGCTTGGAACCAGGGGGCCCGAACACTGAAGCTTTCTTT. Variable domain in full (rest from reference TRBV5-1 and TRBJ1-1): KAGVTQTPRYLIKTRGQQVTLSCSPISGHRSVSWYQQTPGQGLQFLFEYFSETQRNKGNFPGRFSGRQFSNSRSEMNVSTLELGDSALYLCASSLEPGGPNTEAFFGQGTRLTVV.

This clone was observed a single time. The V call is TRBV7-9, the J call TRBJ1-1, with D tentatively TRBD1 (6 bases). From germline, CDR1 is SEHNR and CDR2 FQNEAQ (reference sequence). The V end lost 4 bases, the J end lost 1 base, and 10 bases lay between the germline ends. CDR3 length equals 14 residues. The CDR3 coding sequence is TGTGCCAGCAGCTATACAGGGAAGAACACTGAAGCTTTCTTT. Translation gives CASSYTGKNTEAFF.

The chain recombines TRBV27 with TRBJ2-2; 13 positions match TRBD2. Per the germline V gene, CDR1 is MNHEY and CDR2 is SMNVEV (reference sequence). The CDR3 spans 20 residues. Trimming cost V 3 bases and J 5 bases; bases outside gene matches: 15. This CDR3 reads CASSFLNPTSGGPNTGELFF. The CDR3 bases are TGTGCCAGCAGTTTCCTTAATCCGACTAGCGGGGGGCCCAATACCGGGGAGCTGTTTTTT.